These 20 T cell receptor beta chains were sequenced from one sample in a study of metastatic and nonmetastatic thyroid tumors. TCRdb re-called the PCR reads via MiXCR. The profile covers tens of thousands of clones, with more than 20% appearing a single time and 6.4% taken by the ten largest. No treatment had been given to any patient before thyroid surgery. The specimen was tumor tissue. The receptor source for this set is a female donor with papillary thyroid cancer or a benign thyroid nodule (not recorded which). Some clones in this sample may be carry-over from other donors' samples.

This clone came up a few times. The chain is built from TRBV7-8 and TRBJ2-7, with D possibly TRBD2 on 5 matching bases. Deletions cut 3 bases from V and 7 bases from J, with 13 bases between. The CDR3 runs 13 residues. Germline CDR1 is SGHVS and CDR2 is FQNEAQ. CDR3 loop: CASSFQDSGEQYF. CDR3 nucleotide sequence: TGTGCCAGCAGCTTCCAGGATTCGGGAGAGCAGTACTTC.

This rearrangement joins TRBV20-1 to TRBJ1-1, with TRBD1 as a possible D gene (5 bases). Germline V gives CDR1 DFQATT, CDR2 SNEGSKA (reference sequence). The CDR3 totals 14 residues. The V end was cut by 1 base, the J end by 0 bases, with 9 bases between. CDR3: CSARVGGMNTEAFF. The CDR3 coding sequence is TGCAGTGCTAGAGTCGGGGGGATGAACACTGAAGCTTTCTTT.

The chain carries TRBV7-2 and TRBJ2-1, with a tentative D call TRBD1 (6 bases). V was pared by 5 bases and J by 0 bases, with 11 bases between. CDR3 length equals 15 residues. The germline gives CDR1 SGHTA, CDR2 FQGNSA. The CDR3 DNA is TGTGCCAGCAGCCCGCGCAGGGGCTCCTACAATGAGCAGTTCTTC. Translating it yields CASSPRRGSYNEQFF.

This clone is medium-sized (0.01 to 0.1%) in the sample. The chain recombines TRBV6-5 with TRBJ2-5; D might be TRBD1 or TRBD2, each matching 5 bases. Trimming removed 2 bases at V and 5 bases at J, with 9 bases between. This CDR3 spans 13 amino acids. The germline V gene encodes CDR1 MNHEY and CDR2 SVGAGI. CDR3 sequence reads: CASSYRGEETQYF. DNA for the CDR3: TGTGCCAGCAGTTACAGGGGAGAGGAGACCCAGTACTTC.

In regard to this clone: The germline gene is not matched at one end of the junction; a read error may be the cause. This sample includes further DNA sequences coding for the same CDR3. The gene calls are TRBV6-4 and TRBJ2-2; tentative D call: TRBD1 (6 bases). This CDR3 spans 13 amino acids. The germline V gene encodes CDR1 MRHNA and CDR2 SNTAGT. For the CDR3, the DNA is TGTGCCAGCAGTGACAGGGGGTCCGGTGAGCTATTTTTT. Protein sequence: CASSDRGSGELFF.

This clone was detected ten times or more. This sequence joins TRBV9 and TRBJ2-1; the match to TRBD2 covers 10 bases. Germline CDR1 reads SGDLS; CDR2 reads YYNGEE. The J segment lost 1 base and the V segment lost 3 bases, leaving 1 base of the junction unmatched. This CDR3 contains 15 residues. This CDR3 reads CASSEREGSYNEQFF. The CDR3 region has the DNA TGTGCCAGCAGCGAGCGGGAGGGGTCCTACAATGAGCAGTTCTTC.

This clone was recorded many times. V and J are TRBV11-1 and TRBJ2-3; D unclear. Trimming stripped 3 bases from V and 1 base from J, with 11 bases between. There are 15 residues in the CDR3. Germline loops: CDR1 SGHAT, CDR2 FQDESV (reference sequence). CDR3 sequence reads: CASSFLSTGTDTQYF. CDR3 bases: TGTGCCAGCAGCTTTTTGTCCACGGGCACAGATACGCAGTATTTT.

This clone is termed medium-sized. The chain joins TRBV6-2 or TRBV6-3 to TRBJ2-7, with 8 bases aligning to TRBD2. V dropped 7 bases and J dropped 0; count of bases not matched to a gene: 5. CDR3 length equals 14 residues. The germline V gene has CDR1 MNHEY and CDR2 SVGEGT. The CDR3: CASKGGLDSYEQYF. CDR3 sequence (DNA): TGTGCCAGCAAAGGGGGACTAGACTCCTACGAGCAGTACTTC.

The chain couples TRBV20-1 to TRBJ2-7, with a tentative D call TRBD1 (5 bases). CDR1 is DFQATT and CDR2 is SNEGSKA in the germline V gene (reference sequence). V shed 2 bases and J shed 2 bases, with 10 bases lying between them. The CDR3 loop spans 13 amino acids. CDR3 bases: TGCAGTGCTAGACTAGAAGGGGCCTACGAGCAGTACTTC. Protein: CSARLEGAYEQYF.

The rearrangement joins TRBV20-1 to TRBJ1-1, with D possibly being TRBD1 (6 bases). The ends were cut back, 4 bases at V and 5 bases at J, with 17 bases in the middle. The CDR3 has 14 residues. CDR1 is DFQATT, CDR2 SNEGSKA, per germline (reference sequence). CDR3 nucleotides: TGCAGTGCTAAATATCCAGGGGTTGGGACTGAAGCTTTCTTT. This encodes CSAKYPGVGTEAFF.

Comment on this clone: One end of the junction is discordant with germline, which a read error may explain. The V gene is TRBV7-3, the J gene TRBJ2-1; D is uncertain. Germline V gene sequence: CDR1 SGHTA, CDR2 FQGTGA. The CDR3 loop spans 14 amino acids. DNA of the CDR3: TGTGCCAGCAGCCTGGACCGGGTGCTCGATGAGCAGTCCTTC. It encodes CASSLDRVLDEQSF.

A few counts support this clone. The CDR3 DNA is TGTGCCGGTAGTTACTCGGATGGAGAGCAGTTCTTC. This encodes CAGSYSDGEQFF. The rearrangement uses TRBV6-6 and TRBJ2-1; D gene unclear. The CDR3 is 12 residues long. In germline, CDR1 is MNHNY, CDR2 SVGAGI (reference sequence). Between the trimmed V and J ends, which lost 11 bases and 10 bases, there was a span of 18 bases.

In its sample, this clone was seen many times. The V call is TRBV6-1, the J call TRBJ2-2; D unclear. The CDR3 has 15 amino acids. Germline V lookup: CDR1 MNHNS, CDR2 SASEGT. V lost 6 bases to trimming and J lost 2 bases, with 13 bases between them. Here the CDR3 DNA reads TGTGCCAGCAGCCGGCAGACGGAAAACACCGGGGAGCTGTTTTTT. This sequence encodes CASSRQTENTGELFF.

By its share, this clone is medium-sized. The V gene is TRBV11-2, the J gene TRBJ1-5; weak D call: TRBD1 (6 bases). CDR1 is SGHAT and CDR2 is FQNNGV in the germline V gene. There are 14 residues in the CDR3. Trimming stripped 6 bases from V and 1 base from J, with 10 bases between. The CDR3 region has the DNA TGTGCCAGCAGTCGTCAGGGGAGCAATCAGCCCCAGCATTTT. This codes for CASSRQGSNQPQHF.

This clone is judged medium-sized (0.01 to 0.1%). The chain combines TRBV4-3 with TRBJ1-1, with a possible D match to TRBD1 (6 bases). V was pared by 4 bases and J by 9 bases, with 18 bases between. The length of the CDR3 is 14 residues. Per the germline V gene, CDR1 is LGHNA and CDR2 is YSLEER. The CDR3 region has the DNA TGCGCCAGCAGCCCTACGGGCTTACAGGGTAAAGCTTTCTTT. Amino acid sequence: CASSPTGLQGKAFF.

This clone was recorded many times. The rearrangement links TRBV5-5 to TRBJ2-1, with TRBD1 identical over 7 bases. With 3 bases clipped from V and 9 bases from J, the junction kept 12 bases outside the gene matches. Germline V lookup: CDR1 SGHKS, CDR2 YYEKEE (reference sequence). The CDR3 loop spans 15 amino acids. DNA of the CDR3: TGTGCCAGCAGCTCCCTCCCGACAGGGTGGGGTGAGCAGTTCTTC. It translates to CASSSLPTGWGEQFF.

This clone has at least ten counts. This chain's CDR3 is CASSEGGTEAFF. DNA of the CDR3: TGTGCCAGCTCAGAGGGAGGAACTGAAGCTTTCTTT. The rearrangement joins TRBV18 to TRBJ1-1, with no clear D. The CDR3 covers 12 residues. The V and J ends lost 5 bases and 5 bases respectively, with 9 bases between them. Germline-derived CDR1 and CDR2 are KGHSH and LQKENI.

In this sample, this clone turned up many times. The chain combines TRBV20-1 with TRBJ2-5; no definite D call. The germline V and J ends were trimmed by 5 bases and 1 base, with 2 bases remaining between them. Germline V gene sequence: CDR1 DFQATT, CDR2 SNEGSKA (reference sequence). This CDR3 comprises 10 residues. CDR3 sequence reads: CSAPQETQYF. The DNA for the CDR3 is TGCAGTGCTCCCCAAGAGACCCAGTACTTC.

In its sample, this clone was seen many times. A much larger clonotype is one base distant, so this may be a read error. The chain carries TRBV25-1 and TRBJ2-7; TRBD1 is a possible D gene (5 bases). Germline loops: CDR1 MGHDK, CDR2 SYGVNS. Trimming took off 7 bases at V and 5 bases at J, with 18 bases between the two ends. This CDR3 has 14 residues. DNA of the CDR3: TGTGCCAGCATAGGGTACAGGTGTGATCACGAGCAGTACTTC. Residues: CASIGYRCDHEQYF.

This clone was detected many times. The chain carries TRBV20-1 and TRBJ2-1; possibly TRBD1 for D (7 bases). Germline CDR1 reads DFQATT; CDR2 reads SNEGSKA (reference sequence). Trimming took off 6 bases at V and 1 base at J, with 19 bases between the two ends. This CDR3 has 16 amino acids. The CDR3 loop reads CSAQALTGRSYNEQFF. In nucleotides, the CDR3 is TGCAGTGCCCAGGCCTTGACAGGGAGGTCCTACAATGAGCAGTTCTTC.